The rows below give T cell receptor beta chains drawn from one sample of a study of regulatory T cells in long-lasting Graves disease. TCRdb called the multiplex PCR reads again in MiXCR, with one record for every CDR3 protein. Here the sample spans 650,000 to 850,000 distinct CDR3 sequences, around 30% being singletons. The sample was peripheral blood mononuclear cells (PBMCs), taken when the disease was refractory, from a patient treated with antithyroid drugs. These receptors came from a female donor with Graves disease. Each CDR3 is given with its conserved first and last residue. A D gene is named only where the DNA matches it firmly. Only some rows state a clone size, as once, few, many or a class for expanded clones.

clone size | J gene | D gene | CDR3 length | V gene | CDR3 DNA | CDR3 protein
few | TRBJ2-5 | - | 13 | TRBV20-1 | TGCAGTGCTCCTCTTGTTGCCCAAGAGACCCAGTACTTC | CSAPLVAQETQYF
- | TRBJ2-7 | - | 13 | TRBV19 | TGTGCCAGTAGTCCCGACGAGAACTACGAGCAGTACTTC | CASSPDENYEQYF
many | TRBJ2-5 | TRBD2 | 15 | TRBV3-1 | TGTGCCAGCGGGCGACTAGCGGGAGGTAGAGAGACCCAGTACTTC | CASGRLAGGRETQYF
- | TRBJ2-1 | - | 14 | TRBV12-3/TRBV12-4 | TGTGCCAGCGGCGGGCAGAGCTCCTACAATGAGCAGTTCTTC | CASGGQSSYNEQFF
once | TRBJ2-7 | - | 16 | TRBV27 | TGTGCCAGCAGTTTAAGGACATATAGGGGTGGGGGCGAGCAGTACTTC | CASSLRTYRGGGEQYF
- | TRBJ1-2 | TRBD1 | 14 | TRBV6-1 | TGTGCCTCCCGGGGACAGGGCTTCCAATATGGCTACACCTTC | CASRGQGFQYGYTF
many | TRBJ1-2 | - | 13 | TRBV6-1 | TGTGCCAGCAGCCCCTTGGGGGACTATGGCTACACCTTC | CASSPLGDYGYTF
many | TRBJ2-5 | TRBD2 | 15 | TRBV12-3/TRBV12-4 | TGTGCCAGCAGTACCGGGACTAGCGGGAGTGGGACCCAGTACTTC | CASSTGTSGSGTQYF
few | TRBJ2-7 | - | 13 | TRBV15 | TGTGCCACCAGCAGCCTCCCAGGGTACGAGCAGTACTTC | CATSSLPGYEQYF
- | TRBJ2-5 | TRBD2 | 16 | TRBV5-1 | TGCGCCAGCAGCTTGGCCGTTAGCGGGAACGGAGAGACCCAGTACTTC | CASSLAVSGNGETQYF
- | TRBJ2-1 | TRBD2 | 14 | TRBV2 | TGTGCCAGCAGATTAGGGACTAGCACCCATGAGCAGTTCTTC | CASRLGTSTHEQFF
many | TRBJ1-2 | - | 13 | TRBV11-2 | TGTGCCAGCAGCTTAGTACAGGGCCATGGCTACACCTTC | CASSLVQGHGYTF
- | TRBJ2-5 | - | 15 | TRBV13 | TGTGCCAGCAGCTTAATGGGGGGCCGCCAAGAGACCCAGTACTTC | CASSLMGGRQETQYF
many | TRBJ1-2 | - | 13 | TRBV2 | TGTGCCAGCAGTGAAGACAGGAGCTATGGCTACACCTTC | CASSEDRSYGYTF
- | TRBJ2-5 | - | 13 | TRBV6-1 | TGTGCCAGCAGTGTCCCAGTAGGCGAGACCCAGTACTTC | CASSVPVGETQYF
- | TRBJ2-7 | - | 15 | TRBV20-1 | TGCAGTGCTAGTCGACGGGAGTCACCAACCTACGAGCAGTACTTC | CSASRRESPTYEQYF
- | TRBJ2-7 | TRBD2 | 14 | TRBV2 | TGTGCCAGTACGACTAGCGGGGGACACTACGAGCAGTACTTC | CASTTSGGHYEQYF
- | TRBJ1-2 | TRBD1 | 15 | TRBV28 | TGTGCCAGCAGTCCATCACGCGGGACAGGGCCTGGCTACACCTTC | CASSPSRGTGPGYTF
many | TRBJ1-1 | - | 13 | TRBV12-3/TRBV12-4 | TGTGCCAGCAGTGAGCGGCGGCCCACTGAAGCTTTCTTT | CASSERRPTEAFF
few | TRBJ2-7 | TRBD2 | 17 | TRBV12-3/TRBV12-4 | TGTGCCAGCAGTTCAGGGACTAGCGGGAGATGGGTCTACGAGCAGTACTTC | CASSSGTSGRWVYEQYF
many | TRBJ1-2 | TRBD1 | 16 | TRBV12-3/TRBV12-4 | TGTGCCAGCAGTGCCGCGACAGGGCCGGCACCGAGTGGCTACACCTTC | CASSAATGPAPSGYTF
- | TRBJ2-6 | TRBD1 | 17 | TRBV11-2 | TGTGCCAGCAGCTTGGGGACAGGGGTAATATGGGCCAACGTCCTGACTTTC | CASSLGTGVIWANVLTF
many | TRBJ1-5 | - | 15 | TRBV27 | TGTGCCAGCAGCCCCGGAGGGTTCGGCAATCAGCCCCAGCATTTT | CASSPGGFGNQPQHF
- | TRBJ1-5 | - | 17 | TRBV7-2 | TGTGCCAGCAGCCGGCCCGACGTTGGGATTAGCAATCAGCCCCAGCATTTT | CASSRPDVGISNQPQHF
many | TRBJ2-1 | - | 15 | TRBV2 | TGTGCCAGCAGTGAGGTACTTGGGTTGCACAATGAGCAGTTCTTC | CASSEVLGLHNEQFF
- | TRBJ2-7 | - | 13 | TRBV9 | TGTGCCAGCAGCCCTGGAATGGGTGGAGAGCAGTACTTC | CASSPGMGGEQYF
many | TRBJ1-1 | TRBD1 | 17 | TRBV2 | TGTGCCAGCAGTGGGGAAGGGGGCGAATTTTCTCTCCCTGAAGCTTTCTTT | CASSGEGGEFSLPEAFF
- | TRBJ2-7 | TRBD1 | 16 | TRBV28 | TGTGCCAGCAGTTCCGGGACAGGGGGCGGGTTTGACGAGCAGTACTTC | CASSSGTGGGFDEQYF
many | TRBJ1-1 | - | 15 | TRBV28 | TGTGCCAGCAGTCAGATAAGACACACGAACACTGAAGCTTTCTTT | CASSQIRHTNTEAFF
- | TRBJ2-7 | TRBD2 | 24 | TRBV7-6 | TGTGCCAGCAGCTTAGTTCCCTCTCGGGCCCACCTGGGAACAGAGCGGGAGCTTCTTGACGAGCAGTACTTC | CASSLVPSRAHLGTERELLDEQYF
- | TRBJ1-1 | - | 15 | TRBV19 | TGTGCCACCTTACCCGCCCCTGTTAAGAACACTGAAGCTTTCTTT | CATLPAPVKNTEAFF
- | TRBJ1-6 | TRBD1 | 14 | TRBV6-6 | TGTGCCAGCAGTTACTCGGGGACAGATTCACCCCTCCACTTT | CASSYSGTDSPLHF
- | TRBJ1-4 | - | 13 | TRBV6-1 | TGTGCCAGCAGAAAAGTGGGGGCAAAGAAACTGTTTTTT | CASRKVGAKKLFF
few | TRBJ2-7 | TRBD1 | 15 | TRBV20-1 | TGCAGTGCTAGAGACCCCGACAGGGGGTACTACGAGCAGTACTTC | CSARDPDRGYYEQYF
- | TRBJ2-7 | - | 13 | TRBV3-1 | TGTGCCAGCAGCCAAGAAGCACTTGACGAGCAGTACTTC | CASSQEALDEQYF
few | TRBJ2-1 | TRBD2 | 15 | TRBV12-3/TRBV12-4 | TGTGCCAGCACCGCTAGCGGGAGGGCGACGGGTGAGCAGTTCTTC | CASTASGRATGEQFF
few | TRBJ1-1 | - | 13 | TRBV27 | TGTGCCAGCAGTTTCTTCAGGGGCGCTGAAGCTTTCTTT | CASSFFRGAEAFF
many | TRBJ2-7 | - | 12 | TRBV2 | TGTGCCAGCAGACGATTGACAGTCGAGCAGTACTTC | CASRRLTVEQYF
few | TRBJ1-5 | TRBD1 | 17 | TRBV12-3/TRBV12-4 | TGTGCCAGCAGTTTAGGGCAGGGGGGCTTCTCCAATCAGCCCCAGCATTTT | CASSLGQGGFSNQPQHF
- | TRBJ2-7 | - | 13 | TRBV6-1 | TGTGCCTGTTGTAGGCCCCCACCCTACGAGCAGTACTTC | CACCRPPPYEQYF
- | TRBJ1-1 | - | 14 | TRBV6-1 | TGTACCAGCAGTAAAACGGCTCTAAACACTGAAGCTTTCTTT | CTSSKTALNTEAFF
few | TRBJ1-6 | TRBD1 | 14 | TRBV28 | TGTGCCAGCACTCTAGGGACAGTCTTTTCACCCCTCCACTTT | CASTLGTVFSPLHF
few | TRBJ1-4 | - | 14 | TRBV28 | TGTGCCAGCGGGGGGGAGGGGTATAGTGAAAAACTGTTTTTT | CASGGEGYSEKLFF
few | TRBJ2-7 | - | 15 | TRBV6-9 | TGTGCCAGCAGTTACCGGGACCCAGAAAGCTACGAGCAGTACTTC | CASSYRDPESYEQYF
- | TRBJ1-1 | - | 17 | TRBV19 | TGTGCCAGTAGTATAGGATTCCTGGGACCGAAGAACACTGAAGCTTTCTTT | CASSIGFLGPKNTEAFF
- | TRBJ1-5 | - | 12 | TRBV19 | TGTGCCAGTGCTCGGAGCAATCAGCCCCAGCATTTT | CASARSNQPQHF